This T cell receptor (beta chain) stems from a study of T cell repertoires in cytomegalovirus infection. TCRdb fed the reads into MiXCR, producing one record per CDR3 protein. In the table there are 300,000 or so distinct CDR3 sequences, roughly 23% of which are singletons. This CDR3 region has 12 residues. The germline gives CDR1 SGHTA, CDR2 FQGNSA. Trimming removed 1 base from V and 9 bases from J, with 8 bases in between. This clonotype came up many times. The receptor was derived from a human donor in good health (CMV status not recorded). Some clones in this sample may be carry-over from other donors' samples. The V gene is TRBV7-2, the J gene TRBJ2-3; unclear D gene. Sequenced sample: PBMCs. CDR3 loop: CASSLDASTQYF. In DNA form, the CDR3 reads TGTGCCAGCAGCTTAGATGCCAGCACGCAGTATTTT.